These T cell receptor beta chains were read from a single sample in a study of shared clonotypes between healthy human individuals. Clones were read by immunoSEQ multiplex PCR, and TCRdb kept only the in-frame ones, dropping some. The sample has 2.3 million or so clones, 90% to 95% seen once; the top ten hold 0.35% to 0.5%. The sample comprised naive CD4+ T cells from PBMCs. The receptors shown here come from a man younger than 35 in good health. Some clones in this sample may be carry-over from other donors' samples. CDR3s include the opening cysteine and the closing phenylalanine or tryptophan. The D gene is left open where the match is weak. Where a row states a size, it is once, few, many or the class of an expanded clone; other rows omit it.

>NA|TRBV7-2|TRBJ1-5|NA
TGTGCCAGCCGTGGGGGGGGCAATCAGCCCCAGCATTTT
CASRGGGNQPQHF
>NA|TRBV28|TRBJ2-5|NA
TGTGCCAGCAGTAGTATGGCGGTCTTGGGGACCCAGTACTTC
CASSSMAVLGTQYF
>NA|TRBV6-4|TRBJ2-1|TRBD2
TGTGCCAGCAGTGATTCTAGCGGTTTCAATGAGCAGTTCTTC
CASSDSSGFNEQFF
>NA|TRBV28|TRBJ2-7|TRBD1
TGTGCCAGCAGTTCGGACAGGGCGTGGGAGCAGTACTTC
CASSSDRAWEQYF
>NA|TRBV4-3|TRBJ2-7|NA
TGCGCCAGCAGCCTCCGGACGGGGCCCTACGAGCAGTACTTC
CASSLRTGPYEQYF
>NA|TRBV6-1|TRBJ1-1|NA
TGTGCCAGCAGTCTTCCGGGGGGCTGGACTGAAGCTTTCTTT
CASSLPGGWTEAFF
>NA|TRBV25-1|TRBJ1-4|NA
TGTGCCAGCAGTGAACGTGAAAAACTGTTTTTT
CASSEREKLFF
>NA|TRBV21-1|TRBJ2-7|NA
TGTGCCAGCAGCAAAGACCCCCTCGACACCCTACGTCAATCCTCCGAGCAGTACTTC
CASSKDPLDTLRQSSEQYF
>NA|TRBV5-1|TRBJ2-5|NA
TGCGCCAGCGGGGGACCAGTCGAAGAGACCCAGTACTTC
CASGGPVEETQYF
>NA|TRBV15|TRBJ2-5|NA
TGTGCCACCAGCAGAGATCCAACTGTGGGGACCCAGTACTTC
CATSRDPTVGTQYF
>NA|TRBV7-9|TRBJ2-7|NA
TGTGCCAGCAGCCCGACGAGCTCTCCGTACGAGCAGTACTTC
CASSPTSSPYEQYF
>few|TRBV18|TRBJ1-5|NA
TGTGCCAGCTCAGAAGGGCAGTCGAGTCAGCCCCAGCATTTT
CASSEGQSSQPQHF
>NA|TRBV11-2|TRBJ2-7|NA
TGTGCCAGCAGCTTAGGTGGCTCCACGGAGCAGTACTTC
CASSLGGSTEQYF
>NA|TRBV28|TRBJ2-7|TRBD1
TGTGCCAGCCGGGTAGTAACAGGGGTTTTCGAGCAGTACTTC
CASRVVTGVFEQYF
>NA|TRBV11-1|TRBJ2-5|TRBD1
TGTGCCAGCAGCTCCCGACAGGGGCAAGAGACCCAGTACTTC
CASSSRQGQETQYF
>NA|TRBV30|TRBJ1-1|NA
TGTGCCTCCTTAAGGGGGGGGCAGAACACTGAAGCTTTCTTT
CASLRGGQNTEAFF
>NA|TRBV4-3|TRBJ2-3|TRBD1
TGCGCCAGCAGCTACCTCGGGGACAGGGGCACAGATACGCAGTATTTT
CASSYLGDRGTDTQYF
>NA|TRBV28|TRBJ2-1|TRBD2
TGTGCCAGCATTTTCAGCGGGGGCCCTAACGACAAGCAGTTCTTC
CASIFSGGPNDKQFF
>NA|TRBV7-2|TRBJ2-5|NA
TGTGCCAGCAGCTTAAGAGGGGCAGAGACCCAGTACTTC
CASSLRGAETQYF
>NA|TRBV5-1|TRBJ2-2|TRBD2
TGCGCCAGCAGCTTGAAAACTAGCGGAGCCACCGGGGAGCTGTTTTTT
CASSLKTSGATGELFF
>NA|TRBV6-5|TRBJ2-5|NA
TGTGCCAGCACTCGCGGGGAGACCCAGTACTTC
CASTRGETQYF
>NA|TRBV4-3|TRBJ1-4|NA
TGCGCCAGCAGCCAAGATCTGGGGAAGTCAAGTGGCAGGGGAAGAGCTAATGAAAAACTGTTTTTT
CASSQDLGKSSGRGRANEKLFF
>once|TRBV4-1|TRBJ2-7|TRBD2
TGCGCCAGCAGCCAACTCGGGGGGAGAAACGAGCAGTACTTC
CASSQLGGRNEQYF
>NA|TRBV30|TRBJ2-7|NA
TGTGCCTGGATGCAGTGGGGCTCCTACGAGCAGTACTTC
CAWMQWGSYEQYF
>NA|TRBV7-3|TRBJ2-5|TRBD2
TGTGCCAGCAGCCCCCTGGCGGGAGGGCCGGGGGAGACCCAGTACTTC
CASSPLAGGPGETQYF
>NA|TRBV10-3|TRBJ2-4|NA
TGTGCCATCAGTGAGCACTTAGTGGACATTCAGTACTTC
CAISEHLVDIQYF
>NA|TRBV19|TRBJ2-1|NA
TGTGCCAGTAGTTTGGGGGAGGTTGAGCAGTTCTTC
CASSLGEVEQFF
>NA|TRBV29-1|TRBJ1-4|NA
TGCAGCGTTGTGAGGGGTACTAATGAAAAACTGTTTTTT
CSVVRGTNEKLFF
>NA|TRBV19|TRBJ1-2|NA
TGTGCCAGTAGTATGATGTGGGGTAACTATGGCTACACCTTC
CASSMMWGNYGYTF
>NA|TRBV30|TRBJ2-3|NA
TGTGCCTGGAGTCAAGGGCTTAGCACAGATACGCAGTATTTT
CAWSQGLSTDTQYF
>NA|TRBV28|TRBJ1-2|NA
TGTGCCACCAGATTCTACACCTTC
CATRFYTF
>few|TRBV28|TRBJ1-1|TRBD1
TGTGCCAGCAGTAACGGACAGGGGAACACTGAAGCTTTCTTT
CASSNGQGNTEAFF
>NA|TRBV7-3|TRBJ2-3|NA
TGTGCCAGCAGCCCCCGTTGGGGACCCTCGGACCCAGATACGCAGTATTTT
CASSPRWGPSDPDTQYF
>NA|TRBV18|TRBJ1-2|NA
TGTGCCACCCGGGGGGACACGCGCCCGGGTTACTATGGCTACACCTTC
CATRGDTRPGYYGYTF
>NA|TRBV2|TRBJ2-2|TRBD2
TGTGCCAGCAGTAGGTCTAGCGGCACCGGGGAGCTGTTTTTT
CASSRSSGTGELFF
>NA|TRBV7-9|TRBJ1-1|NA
TGTGCCAGCAGCTCTGTAACAGTTTTGAACACTGAAGCTTTCTTT
CASSSVTVLNTEAFF
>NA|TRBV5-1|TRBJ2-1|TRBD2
TGCGCCAGCAGCTGGGGACTAGCCCAAGGTGCCTACAATGAGCAGTTCTTC
CASSWGLAQGAYNEQFF
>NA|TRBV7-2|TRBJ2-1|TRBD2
TGTGCCAGCAGCTTAAGTGGGACTAGCGGGAGCAATGAGCAGTTCTTC
CASSLSGTSGSNEQFF
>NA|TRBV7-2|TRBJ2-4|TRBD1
TGTGCCAGCAGCTTAGCGCGTGTGACAGGGGGTGACATTCAGTACTTC
CASSLARVTGGDIQYF
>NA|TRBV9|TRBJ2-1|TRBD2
TGTGCCAGCAGCGCTTCTAGCGGGAGGGTCTACAATGAGCAGTTCTTC
CASSASSGRVYNEQFF
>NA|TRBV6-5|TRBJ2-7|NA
TGTGCCAGCAGTTATCAGGGTTTAGGTGCTGGGGAGCAGTACTTC
CASSYQGLGAGEQYF
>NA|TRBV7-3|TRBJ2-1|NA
TGTGCCAGCAGCTCGCACGGGCAGTACAATGAGCAGTTCTTC
CASSSHGQYNEQFF
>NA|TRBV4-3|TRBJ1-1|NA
TGCGCCAGCAGCCAAGTTGAGAGGGGAAACACTGAAGCTTTCTTT
CASSQVERGNTEAFF
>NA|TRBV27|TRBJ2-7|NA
TGTGCCAGCAGTGCCAGACCCGGGACAGCGGGCTCCTACGAGCAGTACTTC
CASSARPGTAGSYEQYF
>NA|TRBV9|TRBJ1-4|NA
TGTGCCAGCAGCGGAGACGGGACATCGGGTGAAAAACTGTTTTTT
CASSGDGTSGEKLFF
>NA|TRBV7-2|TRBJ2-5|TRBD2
TGTGCCAGCAGCTTACTAGCGGGAGCCCAAGAGACCCAGTACTTC
CASSLLAGAQETQYF
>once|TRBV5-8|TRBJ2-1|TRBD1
TGTGCCAGCTTGGCCAGGGGGAGCTCCTACAATGAGCAGTTCTTC
CASLARGSSYNEQFF
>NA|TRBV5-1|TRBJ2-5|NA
TGCGCCAGCAGCGGCGGACTACTCAGGGAGACCCAGTACTTC
CASSGGLLRETQYF
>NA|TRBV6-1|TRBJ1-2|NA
TGTGCCAGCAGTGAATTTGGGTTCTCCTATGGCTACACCTTC
CASSEFGFSYGYTF
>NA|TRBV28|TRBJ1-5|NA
TGTGCCAGCAGCCGAGCGGGGGGAGATCAGCCCCAGCATTTT
CASSRAGGDQPQHF
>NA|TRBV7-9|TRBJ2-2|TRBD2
TGTGCCAGCAGAGGGGAGGGTCTGAACACCGGGGAGCTGTTTTTT
CASRGEGLNTGELFF
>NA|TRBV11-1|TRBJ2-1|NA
TGTGCCAGCAGCGCCGGGGGGACAGCTTACAATGAGCAGTTCTTC
CASSAGGTAYNEQFF
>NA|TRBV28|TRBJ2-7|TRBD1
TGTGCCAGCAGTTCCACAGGGGGCATAGGCTACGAGCAGTACTTC
CASSSTGGIGYEQYF
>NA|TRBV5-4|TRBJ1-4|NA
TGTGCCAGCAGCCGGGCAAAGGGACGAAATGAAAAACTGTTTTTT
CASSRAKGRNEKLFF
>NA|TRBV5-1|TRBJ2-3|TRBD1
TGCGCCAGCAGCCCGGGGACAGTTAGCACAGATACGCAGTATTTT
CASSPGTVSTDTQYF
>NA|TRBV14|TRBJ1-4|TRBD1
TGTGCCAGCAGCTCCGGTGCTGGACAGGTCTACGAAAAACTGTTTTTT
CASSSGAGQVYEKLFF
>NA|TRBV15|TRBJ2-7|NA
TGTGCCACCAGCAGAGACTCGAACAGGGCTGTGCAGTACTTC
CATSRDSNRAVQYF
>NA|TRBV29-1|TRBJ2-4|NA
TGCAGCGTTTCGGGACACCTAGCCAAAAACATTCAGTACTTC
CSVSGHLAKNIQYF
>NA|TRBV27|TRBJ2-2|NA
TGTGCCAGCAGTCCCTTTGGGCCCCTGAACACCGGGGAGCTGTTTTTT
CASSPFGPLNTGELFF